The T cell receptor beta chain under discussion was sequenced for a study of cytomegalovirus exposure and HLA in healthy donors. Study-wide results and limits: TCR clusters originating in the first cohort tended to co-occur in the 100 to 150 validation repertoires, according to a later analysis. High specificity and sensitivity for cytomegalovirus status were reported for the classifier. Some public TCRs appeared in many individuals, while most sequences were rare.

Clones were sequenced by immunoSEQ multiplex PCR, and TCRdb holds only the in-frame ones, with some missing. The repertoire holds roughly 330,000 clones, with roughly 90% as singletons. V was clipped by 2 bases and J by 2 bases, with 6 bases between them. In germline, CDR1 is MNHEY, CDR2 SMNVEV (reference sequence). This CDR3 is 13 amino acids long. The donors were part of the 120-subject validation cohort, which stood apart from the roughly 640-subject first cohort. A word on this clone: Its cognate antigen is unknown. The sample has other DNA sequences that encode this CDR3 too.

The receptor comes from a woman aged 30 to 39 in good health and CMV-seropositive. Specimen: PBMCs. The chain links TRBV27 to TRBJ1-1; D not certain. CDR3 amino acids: CASSLGRNTEAFF. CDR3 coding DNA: TGTGCCAGCAGTTTAGGTCGCAACACTGAAGCTTTCTTT.